The rows below give T cell receptor beta chains drawn from one sample of a study of blood T cell repertoires in COVID-19. TCRdb's table, derived via immunoSEQ multiplex PCR, lists solely in-frame clones and lacks some. The data hold roughly 330,000 clones, with more than 70% observed a single time. Sequenced: PBMCs or T cells enriched from blood (not recorded which). Receptor source: a woman aged 25 to 39 who had recovered from COVID-19. The CDR3 runs from the conserved cysteine through the conserved F or W. Each record gives: CDR3 DNA, CDR3 protein, V gene, clone size, J gene, CDR3 length, D gene. A D gene is named only where the DNA matches it firmly. The size of a clone is reported for some rows only, either as once, few or many, or as a class for expanded clones.

TGTGCCAGCAGCCGGCGACAGCAAGAGACCCAGTACTTC CASSRRQQETQYF TRBV3-1/TRBV3-2 once TRBJ2-5 13 -
TGTGCCAGCTCACCATCGGTTTTGCCGCTTTACAATGAGCAGTTCTTC CASSPSVLPLYNEQFF TRBV18 - TRBJ2-1 16 -
TGCAGCGGGTTACAGGGGGTAAACGAGCAGTACTTC CSGLQGVNEQYF TRBV29-1 - TRBJ2-7 12 TRBD1
TGTGCCAGCAGCTTGATAGGGGTTGGAGGCTACACCTTC CASSLIGVGGYTF TRBV5-4 - TRBJ1-2 13 -
TGCAGTGCTAGTAGAATCGGACAGGGTAATCAGCCCCAGCATTTT CSASRIGQGNQPQHF TRBV20-1 once TRBJ1-5 15 TRBD1
TGCGCCAGCAGCCAAGGGGCCCTCGGGGGGATGTCTTACGAGCAGTACTTC CASSQGALGGMSYEQYF TRBV4-3 - TRBJ2-7 17 TRBD2
TGTGCCAGCAGCTTCCCATTGGGGGGGTACAATGAGCAGTTCTTC CASSFPLGGYNEQFF TRBV7-9 - TRBJ2-1 15 TRBD2
TGTGCCAGCAGTGAAGCGCGTATGGGACAGGTTTTTGGCTACACCTTC CASSEARMGQVFGYTF TRBV6-1 - TRBJ1-2 16 TRBD1
TGTGCCAGCAGCTTGCAAACAGGGACGAGCTATGGCTACACCTTC CASSLQTGTSYGYTF TRBV5-4 few TRBJ1-2 15 -
TGTGCCAGCAGCCCCCGGCTGGGCCGGGGGGCTGAAGCTTTCTTT CASSPRLGRGAEAFF TRBV7-6 - TRBJ1-1 15 -
TGTGCCAGCAGTGAATCTACGTGGGGGGGCAATCAGCCCCAGCATTTT CASSESTWGGNQPQHF TRBV6-1 once TRBJ1-5 16 -
TGTGCCATCAGTGAGTACCAGATCTCGCCGAACACTGAAGCTTTCTTT CAISEYQISPNTEAFF TRBV10-3 - TRBJ1-1 16 -
TGTGCCACCAGTGATTTGCGACAGGGGGACTCCGGGGAGCTGTTTTTT CATSDLRQGDSGELFF TRBV24-1 - TRBJ2-2 16 TRBD1
TGTGCCTGGAGTCCGCTCAGGGGGGTGCAGTATTTT CAWSPLRGVQYF TRBV30 - TRBJ2-3 12 -
TGCAGCGTTGAAGGTCGGGGACAGGCGTACGGTGAGCAGTTCTTC CSVEGRGQAYGEQFF TRBV29-1 - TRBJ2-1 15 TRBD1
TGTGCCAGCAGCCAGGGGGTCGCGGGGCTGACTGAAGCTTTCTTT CASSQGVAGLTEAFF TRBV7-9 once TRBJ1-1 15 TRBD1
TGTGCCAGCAGCGTGGACAGGGATACCGGGTTAGCCCCGGGCGGCTACACCTTC CASSVDRDTGLAPGGYTF TRBV4-2 - TRBJ1-2 18 TRBD1
TGTGCCAGCAGCTTGGATTTGGGGCGCTGGGAGACCCAGTACTTC CASSLDLGRWETQYF TRBV5-8 - TRBJ2-5 15 -
TGTGCCAGCAGCGTTACAGGGGCCCCCCCAGATACGCAGTATTTT CASSVTGAPPDTQYF TRBV9 - TRBJ2-3 15 TRBD1
TGTGCCAGCAGTAGGGGATTCGGCACTGAAGCTTTCTTT CASSRGFGTEAFF TRBV6-4 - TRBJ1-1 13 -
TGTGCCAGCAGCTTAGGACTAGCCGTTAGCACAGATACGCAGTATTTT CASSLGLAVSTDTQYF TRBV7-2 - TRBJ2-3 16 TRBD2
TGTGCCAGCAGCGGCACGCACACAGATACGCAGTATTTT CASSGTHTDTQYF TRBV7-3 - TRBJ2-3 13 -
TGTGCCAGCAGTCCTGGCCTTCGGGGGTCCTATAATTCACCCCTCCACTTT CASSPGLRGSYNSPLHF TRBV27 - TRBJ1-6 17 -
TGTGCCAGCAGTTATCAGGGGGGCGGGGAGCTGTTTTTT CASSYQGGGELFF TRBV27 - TRBJ2-2 13 -
TGTGCCAGCAGCACCGAGGTCGGAACTAATGAAAAACTGTTTTTT CASSTEVGTNEKLFF TRBV21-1 - TRBJ1-4 15 -
TGCAGCGTTGGCCAACAGGGGGGGGGAAACACCATATATTTT CSVGQQGGGNTIYF TRBV29-1 - TRBJ1-3 14 TRBD1
TGTGCCAGCAGTGAGGCGGGTTGGGTTCAGCCCCAGCATTTT CASSEAGWVQPQHF TRBV6-1 - TRBJ1-5 14 -
TGTGCCAGCAGCTTACCGATCAGGGGCTTCACAGATACGCAGTATTTT CASSLPIRGFTDTQYF TRBV11-2 - TRBJ2-3 16 -
TGTGCCAGCGACAGGGGATTCTCCTCTGGGGCCAACGTCCTGACTTTC CASDRGFSSGANVLTF TRBV2 few TRBJ2-6 16 TRBD1
TGTGCCAGCAGCCCGGACAGGGAGGGATTGGGTGGAACCGGGGAGCTGTTTTTT CASSPDREGLGGTGELFF TRBV7-6 - TRBJ2-2 18 -
TGTGCCAGCAGTGAAGCGGGGGGGCTGACTGAAGCTTTCTTT CASSEAGGLTEAFF TRBV6-1 - TRBJ1-1 14 -
TGCAGTGCTGGTGGAGAGGGTGGGAGTCAGCCCCAGCATTTT CSAGGEGGSQPQHF TRBV20-1 - TRBJ1-5 14 -
TGTGCCAGCAGTTCCCGGACAGACTCTTATGGCTACACCTTC CASSSRTDSYGYTF TRBV27 many TRBJ1-2 14 -
TGTGCCAGCAGCGGAGGGACAGGGAGGGTCTACGAGCAGTACTTC CASSGGTGRVYEQYF TRBV7-6 - TRBJ2-7 15 TRBD1
TGTGCCAGCAGCCCGGGACTACAGCAGTTCTTC CASSPGLQQFF TRBV7-3 - TRBJ2-1 11 TRBD2
TGTGCCATCAGTGAGTCCAGGGGTACGGAGACCCAGTACTTC CAISESRGTETQYF TRBV10-3 - TRBJ2-5 14 -
TGTGCCACGAGACAGGGGGCGACTGGAAACACCATATATTTT CATRQGATGNTIYF TRBV19 few TRBJ1-3 14 TRBD1
TGTGCCAGCAGAAGGGAGAAAGGGGAGCTGTTTTTT CASRREKGELFF TRBV5-8 - TRBJ2-2 12 -
TGCGCCAGCAGCTTGGCGGGGAACACCTACGAGCAGTACTTC CASSLAGNTYEQYF TRBV5-1 - TRBJ2-7 14 -
TGTGCCAGCAGCGGACAAGGACAGACTGAAGCTTTCTTT CASSGQGQTEAFF TRBV7-9 - TRBJ1-1 13 -
TGCGCCAGCAGCCAAGATCTTGGGACAGGAAGGTTCTTC CASSQDLGTGRFF TRBV4-1 once TRBJ2-1 13 TRBD1